The text below deals with one T cell receptor (beta chain). The antigen remains undetermined. This sample is part of a study of blood T cells in healthy people across ages. The wider study: Capture via template switching afforded approximately one barcoded beta molecule per two T cells.

Whole-study findings and limits: Long-lived donors carried more naive CD4+ cells and greater diversity than aged donors.

Combining a sample-barcoded 5' primer with a J-beta primer mix, a second PCR ran for about 7 to 11 cycles. TCRdb redid the calling of the 5' RACE reads with MiXCR, one entry per CDR3 protein. The sample yields roughly 1,500,000 distinct CDR3 sequences, almost 35% seen once. V was shortened by 4 bases and J by 6 bases, with 7 bases between the two germline ends. Germline V gene sequence: CDR1 SGDLS, CDR2 YYNGEE. The CDR3 extends over 11 amino acids. The material sequenced was blood. The chain links TRBV9 to TRBJ1-1, with D possibly being TRBD1 (5 bases). The clonotype originates from a woman aged 25 to 39 in good health. The CDR3: CASSTGAEAFF. The CDR3 bases are TGTGCCAGCAGCACGGGGGCTGAAGCTTTCTTT.